This entry features one T cell receptor beta chain sequence. Libraries were prepared by immunoSEQ multiplex PCR; TCRdb keeps only in-frame clonotypes and omits some of them. The sample contains roughly 120,000 clones, about nine tenths of which appear only once. This specimen comes from a study of blood T cell repertoires in COVID-19. Background on the study: Samples came from the United States, Italy and Spain, spanning acute and convalescent COVID-19. The cDNA or gDNA used as material had been derived from T cells, B-cell-depleted T cells, or PBMCs.

From germline, CDR1 is MNHNS and CDR2 SASEGT. V gave up 0 bases and J gave up 1 base, with 10 bases separating them. The CDR3 runs 16 residues. The J gene is TRBJ1-3, the V gene TRBV6-1; D not certain. This TCR came from a man aged 40-49 years with acute or convalescent COVID-19. The sequencing input was peripheral blood. The CDR3, as DNA: TGTGCCAGCAGTGAAGCTGGCCCCACATCTGGAAACACCATATATTTT. Its protein is CASSEAGPTSGNTIYF.